Below are 17 T cell receptor beta chains sequenced from a single sample in a study of T cell repertoires in cytomegalovirus infection. TCRdb redid the calling of the reads with MiXCR, one entry per CDR3 protein. The table lists some 240,000 distinct CDR3 sequences, 15% to 20% of them singletons, with roughly half in the top ten. The specimen was CD8+ T cells from PBMCs. These receptors were collected from a human donor in good health (CMV status not recorded). Some clones in this sample may be carry-over from other donors' samples.

This sequence joins TRBV10-3 and TRBJ1-5; 10 nucleotides agree with TRBD1. The J segment lost 3 bases and the V segment lost 2 bases, leaving 1 base of the junction unmatched. Per germline, CDR1 ENHRY and CDR2 SYGVKD. This CDR3 is built from 15 residues. The CDR3 DNA follows: TGTGCCATCAGTGAGGACAGGGGGCTCAATCAGCCCCAGCATTTT. Protein: CAISEDRGLNQPQHF.

This clonotype was counted at least ten times. This sequence joins TRBV6-6 and TRBJ1-4; 7 positions agree with TRBD1. The trim removed 0 bases at V and 13 bases at J, leaving 17 bases unmatched. The CDR3 is 17 residues long. The germline V gene encodes CDR1 MNHNY and CDR2 SVGAGI (reference sequence). The CDR3 protein is CASSYSESDRAAPRLFF. Written as DNA, the CDR3 is TGTGCCAGCAGTTACTCGGAGAGCGACAGGGCGGCTCCGCGACTGTTTTTT.

This clonotype was counted ten times or more. The J gene is TRBJ2-7, the V gene TRBV2, with D perhaps matching TRBD1 or TRBD2 (5 bases each). Trimming took off 8 bases at V and 5 bases at J, with 22 bases between the two ends. Germline V gene sequence: CDR1 SNHLY, CDR2 FYNNEI. The CDR3 is 15 residues long. CDR3 coding DNA: TGTGCCAGCGAAACGGGCCCGAGGGGTCCCGACGAGCAGTACTTC. Its protein product is CASETGPRGPDEQYF.

This clonotype has just a few counts. The V and J genes are TRBV19 and TRBJ1-1, with 8 bases lining up with TRBD1. Germline CDR1 and CDR2: LNHDA and SQIVND (reference sequence). V lost 5 bases to trimming and J lost 4 bases; unmatched junction nucleotides: 9. This CDR3 is 15 amino acids long. For the CDR3, the DNA is TGTGCCAGTAGTTCGGGGACAGGCGGGCCCACTGAAGCTTTCTTT. Translation: CASSSGTGGPTEAFF.

This clonotype appeared a few times. The CDR3 DNA reads as TGTGCCAGCAGAGGAGATTATAGCAATCAGCCCCAGCATTTT. Encoded protein: CASRGDYSNQPQHF. This chain joins TRBV6-1 and TRBJ1-5; D gene unclear. V dropped 6 bases and J dropped 0 bases, with 9 bases sitting between them. Per germline, CDR1 MNHNS and CDR2 SASEGT. This CDR3 has 14 residues.

This chain connects TRBV20-1 to TRBJ2-1; 8 nucleotides align to TRBD2. The CDR3 is made up of 14 amino acids. V lost 5 bases and J lost 2; bases outside the gene matches: 5. Germline V gene lookup returns CDR1 DFQATT and CDR2 SNEGSKA (reference sequence). The CDR3 DNA reads TGCAGTGCTCCCGGGACTAGGGCCTACAATGAGCAGTTCTTC. Translating gives CSAPGTRAYNEQFF.

This clonotype appeared a few times. The V and J genes are TRBV20-1 and TRBJ1-4; the D gene is possibly TRBD1 (5 bases). The ends were cut back, 4 bases at V and 5 bases at J, with 17 bases in the middle. There are 15 residues in the CDR3. Germline CDR1 DFQATT, CDR2 SNEGSKA (reference sequence). The CDR3 protein is CSATTPGPENEKLFF. Here the CDR3 DNA reads TGCAGTGCTACTACTCCGGGACCCGAGAATGAAAAACTGTTTTTT.

V is TRBV7-2 and J is TRBJ2-3, with a weak D call TRBD1 (6 bases). CDR3 length: 17 residues. V gave up 4 bases and J gave up 4 bases, with 21 bases separating them. Germline CDR1 is SGHTA and CDR2 is FQGNSA. The CDR3, as DNA: TGTGCCAGCAGCTCCCCGGCTAGTAGCAGGGGTTCAGATACGCAGTATTTT. Its translation: CASSSPASSRGSDTQYF.

This chain joins TRBV7-9 and TRBJ2-3; D gene ambiguous. This CDR3 region has 14 residues. V was clipped by 2 bases and J by 6 bases, with 12 bases between them. Germline assignment: CDR1 SEHNR and CDR2 FQNEAQ (reference sequence). The CDR3 coding sequence is TGTGCCAGCAGCTTATCGGGCCGGCCTGATACGCAGTATTTT. Protein sequence: CASSLSGRPDTQYF.

The chain has TRBV5-6 and TRBJ1-1; D call uncertain. The CDR3 extends over 13 amino acids. Germline V gene lookup returns CDR1 SGHDT and CDR2 YYEEEE. The V and J ends lost 5 bases and 4 bases respectively, with 12 bases between them. The CDR3 sequence: CASRDQIGTEAFF. The DNA for the CDR3 is TGTGCCAGCAGAGACCAGATAGGCACTGAAGCTTTCTTT.

This clonotype was seen ten or more times. The rearrangement joins TRBV6-2 or TRBV6-3 to TRBJ1-1, with TRBD1 identical over 8 bases. V lost 6 bases, J lost 0 bases, and 9 bases stayed unmatched. This CDR3 comprises 16 residues. The germline V gene has CDR1 MNHEY and CDR2 SVGEGT. The CDR3 nucleotides are TGTGCCAGCAGCCTCCCCGGGACAGGATTGAACACTGAAGCTTTCTTT. This codes for CASSLPGTGLNTEAFF.

This clonotype was observed at least ten times. The rearrangement joins TRBV12-5 to TRBJ2-3; 8 positions agree with TRBD1. Per germline, CDR1 LGHNT and CDR2 FRNRAP. The J segment lost 4 bases and the V segment lost 2 bases, leaving 5 bases of the junction unmatched. CDR3 length: 15 residues. CDR3 sequence: CASGLSGQGADTQYF. In nucleotides, the CDR3 is TGTGCTAGTGGTTTGTCTGGACAGGGCGCAGATACGCAGTATTTT.

The chain combines TRBV4-1 with TRBJ1-1; TRBD1 agrees at 8 bases. The CDR3 covers 15 residues. After removal of 4 bases from V and 2 bases from J, the junction contained 6 bases not matched to a gene. Germline V lookup: CDR1 MGHRA, CDR2 YSYEKL. As DNA, the CDR3 is TGCGCCAGCAGCCTCACGACAGGGGAAAACACTGAAGCTTTCTTT. Translation: CASSLTTGENTEAFF.

The gene calls are TRBV2 and TRBJ2-7; 9 positions agree with TRBD1. This CDR3 is built from 18 residues. With 6 bases clipped from V and 3 bases from J, the junction kept 18 bases outside the gene matches. The germline gives CDR1 SNHLY, CDR2 FYNNEI. CDR3 sequence reads: CASSRTGAVHILNYEQYF. CDR3 bases: TGTGCCAGCAGCAGGACAGGGGCGGTACACATTCTTAACTACGAGCAGTACTTC.

Remarks on this clonotype: A much larger clone differs by one base, so this may be a read error. For the CDR3, the DNA is TGCAGCGTTGAAGAACCGGGGGCCTACAATGAGCAGTTCTTC. Translation: CSVEEPGAYNEQFF. The chain joins TRBV29-1 to TRBJ2-1; weak D call: TRBD2 (6 bases). V was cut by 0 bases and J by 2 bases, with 8 bases left in between. In germline, CDR1 is SQVTM, CDR2 ANQGSEA. The CDR3 extends over 14 amino acids.

The sample holds many counts of this clonotype. This rearrangement joins TRBV6-6 to TRBJ2-1; 9 nucleotides line up with TRBD1. CDR1 and CDR2 from the germline V gene are MNHNY and SVGAGI (reference sequence). V shed 1 base and J 9 bases; nucleotides not matched to a gene: 1. This CDR3 has 13 residues. CDR3 sequence reads: CASSYLGQGEQFF. In DNA, the CDR3 is TGTGCCAGCAGTTACTTGGGACAGGGTGAGCAGTTCTTC.

The chain carries TRBV20-1 and TRBJ2-7; D not certain. The CDR3 loop spans 15 amino acids. Germline V gene data show CDR1 as DFQATT and CDR2 as SNEGSKA (reference sequence). V was clipped by 4 bases and J by 0 bases, with 16 bases between them. CDR3 bases: TGCAGTGCTATACTCCGGCAGAGGAGCTCCTACGAGCAGTACTTC. This codes for CSAILRQRSSYEQYF.